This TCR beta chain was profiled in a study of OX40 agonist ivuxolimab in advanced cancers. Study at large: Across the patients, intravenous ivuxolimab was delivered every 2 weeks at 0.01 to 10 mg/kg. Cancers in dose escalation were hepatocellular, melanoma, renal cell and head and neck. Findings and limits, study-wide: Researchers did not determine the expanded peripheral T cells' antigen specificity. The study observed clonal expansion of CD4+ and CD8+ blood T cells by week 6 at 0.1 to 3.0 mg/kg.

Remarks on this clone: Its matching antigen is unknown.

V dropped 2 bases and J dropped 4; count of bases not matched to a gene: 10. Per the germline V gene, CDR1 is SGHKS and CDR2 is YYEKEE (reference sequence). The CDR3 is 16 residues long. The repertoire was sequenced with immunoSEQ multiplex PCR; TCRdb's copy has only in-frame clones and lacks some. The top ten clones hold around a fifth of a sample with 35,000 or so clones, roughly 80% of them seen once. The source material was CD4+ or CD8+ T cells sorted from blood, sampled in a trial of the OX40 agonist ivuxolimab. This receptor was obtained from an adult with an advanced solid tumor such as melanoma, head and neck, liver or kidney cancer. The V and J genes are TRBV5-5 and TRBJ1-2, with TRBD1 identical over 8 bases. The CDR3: CASSFTDRQGSYGYTF. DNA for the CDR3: TGTGCCAGCAGCTTTACAGATAGACAGGGGTCCTATGGCTACACCTTC. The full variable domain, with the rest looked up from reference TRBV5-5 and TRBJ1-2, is DAGVTQSPTHLIKTRGQQVTLRCSPISGHKSVSWYQQVLGQGPQFIFQYYEKEERGRGNFPDRFSARQFPNYSSELNVNALLLGDSALYLCASSFTDRQGSYGYTFGSGTRLTVV.